This is a list of T cell receptor beta chains from one sample in a study of T cell responses to AZD1222 COVID-19 vaccine. The table came from immunoSEQ multiplex PCR; TCRdb's copy has only in-frame clones and leaves some out. Of approximately 300,000 clones listed, 85% to 95% are singletons. The source was peripheral blood, collected 28 days after the second AZD1222 dose. These receptors all stem from an adult who received the AZD1222 COVID-19 vaccine. Both conserved end residues are part of each CDR3. The order of the fields is clone size, D gene, V gene, J gene, CDR3 protein, CDR3 DNA. D genes are given only for firm matches. Size tells how often a clone was seen (once, few, many) or the class of an expanded clone, and some rows leave it out.

-	TRBD2	TRBV2	TRBJ2-7	CASSGSGGAYEQYF	TGTGCCAGCAGCGGTAGCGGGGGGGCCTACGAGCAGTACTTC
-	-	TRBV28	TRBJ1-1	CASNPLGGARTEAFF	TGTGCCAGCAACCCTTTGGGCGGGGCGCGGACTGAAGCTTTCTTT
-	TRBD2	TRBV7-2	TRBJ2-1	CASSLDPSGGARGEQFF	TGTGCCAGCAGCTTAGATCCTAGCGGGGGGGCGAGGGGTGAGCAGTTCTTC
-	-	TRBV29-1	TRBJ2-7	CSVGTGVHEQYF	TGCAGCGTTGGCACCGGGGTCCACGAGCAGTACTTC
once	-	TRBV5-4	TRBJ1-1	CASSSPSGNTEAFF	TGTGCCAGCAGCTCCCCGTCAGGGAACACTGAAGCTTTCTTT
-	-	TRBV3-1/TRBV3-2	TRBJ2-2	CASSQELGNTGELFF	TGTGCCAGCAGCCAAGAGCTGGGTAACACCGGGGAGCTGTTTTTT
-	-	TRBV6-5	TRBJ2-7	CASSYSRDSYEQYF	TGTGCCAGCAGTTACTCCAGGGACTCCTACGAGCAGTACTTC
few	-	TRBV19	TRBJ2-2	CASSPPTGWYDTGELFF	TGTGCCAGTAGTCCCCCGACGGGTTGGTACGACACCGGGGAGCTGTTTTTT
-	-	TRBV6-6	TRBJ1-2	CASSYPGRQQYGYTF	TGTGCCAGCAGTTACCCCGGGAGGCAACAGTACGGCTACACCTTC
-	-	TRBV27	TRBJ2-1	CASSFGRVNEQFF	TGTGCCAGCAGTTTCGGAAGGGTCAATGAGCAGTTCTTC
-	TRBD1	TRBV5-8	TRBJ2-7	CASSLTGAPSSYEQYF	TGTGCCAGCAGCTTAACAGGGGCTCCCAGCTCCTACGAGCAGTACTTC
-	TRBD1	TRBV12-3/TRBV12-4	TRBJ1-3	CASRTGASNTIYF	TGTGCCAGCCGGACAGGGGCCAGTAACACCATATATTTT
-	-	TRBV7-9	TRBJ1-4	CASSEVEKLFF	TGTGCCAGCAGCGAGGTTGAAAAACTGTTTTTT
-	-	TRBV28	TRBJ2-3	CASSLTGGSTDTQYF	TGTGCCAGCAGCCTTACCGGGGGTAGCACAGATACGCAGTATTTT
few	TRBD1	TRBV5-1	TRBJ2-1	CASSWEPGTGTWIEQFF	TGCGCCAGCAGCTGGGAGCCCGGGACAGGCACCTGGATTGAGCAGTTCTTC
-	-	TRBV28	TRBJ2-7	CASSSPRLVQYF	TGTGCCAGCAGTTCCCCCCGGTTGGTGCAGTACTTC
-	TRBD1	TRBV3-1/TRBV3-2	TRBJ2-1	CASSQSRDRFNEQFF	TGTGCCAGCAGCCAGTCCCGGGACAGGTTTAATGAGCAGTTCTTC
-	-	TRBV5-5	TRBJ1-5	CASSSNNQPQHF	TGTGCCAGCAGTTCCAACAATCAGCCCCAGCATTTT
-	-	TRBV7-2	TRBJ1-1	CASSLAAGANTEAFF	TGTGCCAGCAGCTTAGCGGCAGGAGCGAACACTGAAGCTTTCTTT
-	TRBD1	TRBV6-6	TRBJ2-5	CASSLDRAGETQYF	TGTGCCAGCAGTCTTGACAGGGCGGGAGAGACCCAGTACTTC
once	-	TRBV28	TRBJ1-4	CASSFDREKLFF	TGTGCCAGCAGTTTTGACCGAGAAAAACTGTTTTTT
-	-	TRBV27	TRBJ2-7	CASSLSTGYEQYF	TGTGCCAGCAGTTTATCGACGGGCTACGAGCAGTACTTC
-	-	TRBV6-2/TRBV6-3	TRBJ1-1	CASSGGSVVTEAFF	TGTGCCAGCAGTGGGGGGTCCGTTGTAACTGAAGCTTTCTTT
-	TRBD1	TRBV10-2	TRBJ1-3	CASGDGTVNGNTIYF	TGCGCCAGCGGGGACGGGACAGTGAATGGAAACACCATATATTTT
-	-	TRBV7-8	TRBJ1-3	CASSFATAGPGNTIYF	TGTGCCAGCAGCTTCGCTACGGCAGGGCCTGGAAACACCATATATTTT
-	-	TRBV5-1	TRBJ2-3	CASSLVANTDTQYF	TGCGCCAGCAGCTTGGTAGCGAACACAGATACGCAGTATTTT
-	-	TRBV14	TRBJ2-5	CASSGNSRETQYF	TGTGCCAGCAGTGGTAACTCGCGGGAGACCCAGTACTTC
-	-	TRBV5-1	TRBJ2-7	CASSLGPGPIFEQYF	TGCGCCAGCAGCTTGGGGCCGGGACCCATCTTCGAGCAGTACTTC
-	TRBD1	TRBV28	TRBJ2-2	CASSTTGTGGAGELFF	TGTGCCAGCAGTACCACCGGGACAGGGGGTGCCGGGGAGCTGTTTTTT
-	-	TRBV3-1/TRBV3-2	TRBJ2-1	CASSSLLGLLAGQQFF	TGTGCCAGCAGCTCACTGCTGGGGCTTCTCGCGGGGCAGCAGTTCTTC
-	-	TRBV9	TRBJ1-5	CASSGGGNSNQPQHF	TGTGCCAGCAGCGGGGGGGGAAATAGCAATCAGCCCCAGCATTTT
-	-	TRBV5-1	TRBJ2-1	CASSLGDPRDEQFF	TGCGCCAGCAGCTTGGGGGACCCGAGAGATGAGCAGTTCTTC
-	-	TRBV7-2	TRBJ2-7	CASSPRQGGYEQYF	TGTGCCAGCAGCCCTCGACAGGGAGGCTACGAGCAGTACTTC
-	TRBD2	TRBV4-1	TRBJ2-6	CASSALGRVSGANVLTF	TGCGCCAGCAGCGCCCTAGGGAGGGTCTCTGGGGCCAACGTCCTGACTTTC
-	TRBD1	TRBV24-1	TRBJ1-2	CATSAGRTGGNGYTF	TGTGCCACCAGTGCGGGTAGGACAGGGGGCAATGGCTACACCTTC
-	-	TRBV2	TRBJ2-7	CASNTDRSSYEQYF	TGTGCCAGCAACACGGATAGGAGCTCCTACGAGCAGTACTTC
-	-	TRBV10-3	TRBJ2-1	CASRDRVQVAGENEQFF	TGTGCCAGCCGGGACAGGGTACAGGTAGCGGGAGAAAATGAGCAGTTCTTC
-	-	TRBV2	TRBJ1-2	CASNTGINYGYTF	TGTGCCAGCAATACGGGAATAAACTATGGCTACACCTTC
once	-	TRBV5-1	TRBJ2-1	CASRLPLGGAFF	TGCGCCAGCAGATTACCCCTAGGCGGGGCGTTCTTC
-	TRBD2	TRBV28	TRBJ2-7	CASSQRGGEQYF	TGTGCCAGCAGTCAACGGGGGGGCGAGCAGTACTTC
-	-	TRBV11-2	TRBJ2-5	CASRGREGDQETQYF	TGTGCCAGCAGGGGGAGAGAGGGGGACCAAGAGACCCAGTACTTC
-	-	TRBV15	TRBJ2-7	CATSRDGTAKQYF	TGTGCCACCAGCAGAGATGGGACGGCCAAGCAGTACTTC
-	TRBD1	TRBV18	TRBJ2-7	CASSPGQGVSYEQYF	TGTGCCAGCTCCCCCGGCCAGGGGGTCTCCTACGAGCAGTACTTC
-	-	TRBV20-1	TRBJ2-7	CSASHKGGYEQYF	TGCAGTGCTAGTCACAAAGGGGGGTACGAGCAGTACTTC
-	-	TRBV15	TRBJ2-7	CATSRDVSYEQYF	TGTGCCACCAGCAGAGATGTCAGCTACGAGCAGTACTTC
-	TRBD2	TRBV4-3	TRBJ2-4	CASSQGYRGHSGRAAAKNIQYF	TGCGCCAGCAGCCAAGGATACAGGGGGCATAGCGGGAGGGCCGCAGCCAAAAACATTCAGTACTTC
-	-	TRBV29-1	TRBJ2-5	CSVGAGRETQYF	TGCAGCGTTGGGGCAGGGCGGGAGACCCAGTACTTC
-	-	TRBV4-1	TRBJ1-2	CASSQDYGGLYGYTF	TGCGCCAGCAGCCAAGATTACGGAGGACTCTATGGCTACACCTTC
-	-	TRBV3-1/TRBV3-2	TRBJ1-1	CASSQGGPSTEAFF	TGTGCCAGCAGCCAAGGAGGACCGTCCACTGAAGCTTTCTTT
-	-	TRBV6-1	TRBJ2-1	CASSEEGLSYNEQFF	TGTGCCAGCAGTGAAGAGGGGCTTTCCTACAATGAGCAGTTCTTC
-	-	TRBV24-1	TRBJ1-1	CATSDPLGAEAFF	TGTGCCACCAGTGATCCGTTGGGGGCTGAAGCTTTCTTT
-	-	TRBV25-1	TRBJ2-7	CASSDLTYEQYF	TGTGCCAGCAGTGACCTGACCTACGAGCAGTACTTC
-	-	TRBV28	TRBJ1-3	CASRLGDYPGNTIYF	TGTGCCAGCAGGTTGGGAGATTACCCGGGAAACACCATATATTTT
-	-	TRBV28	TRBJ2-2	CASSFTGRTTGELFF	TGTGCCAGCAGTTTCACAGGGCGGACCACCGGGGAGCTGTTTTTT
-	-	TRBV7-9	TRBJ1-1	CASSSYLGWDTEAFF	TGTGCCAGCAGCTCATACCTCGGATGGGACACTGAAGCTTTCTTT
-	-	TRBV27	TRBJ1-5	CASSIQGFNQPQHF	TGTGCCAGCAGCATACAGGGATTCAATCAGCCCCAGCATTTT
once	-	TRBV29-1	TRBJ1-2	CSVLGLPINYGYTF	TGCAGCGTCCTTGGTTTACCTATTAACTATGGCTACACCTTC